This paragraph reports one T cell receptor beta chain. The target antigen is unknown. Germline values: CDR1 LGHNA, CDR2 YSLEER. V was pared by 3 bases and J by 1 base, with 2 bases of the junction left unmatched. The CDR3 has 15 residues. The sample is drawn from a study of CD8 T cells in ankylosing spondylitis. Points from the study as a whole: In ankylosing spondylitis blood, a motif of fewer than 10 highly homologous TCR beta variants appeared characteristic.

Each CDR3 protein gets one entry after TCRdb re-called the 5' RACE reads with MiXCR. The data show around 890,000 distinct CDR3 sequences, around 11% seen once. This rearrangement joins TRBV4-3 to TRBJ2-2, with TRBD1 identical over 7 bases. Material: blood, either unsorted or a sorted T cell fraction (not recorded which). This TCR was recovered from a male donor with ankylosing spondylitis. CDR3 loop: CASSQGQKNTGELFF. The CDR3 coding sequence is TGCGCCAGCAGCCAGGGACAGAAGAACACCGGGGAGCTGTTTTTT.